These T cell receptor beta chains were read from a single sample in a study of T-cell memory formation after mild COVID-19. Via MiXCR, TCRdb re-called the 5' RACE reads, giving one row per CDR3 protein. The sample holds about 290,000 distinct CDR3 sequences, more than 15% seen once. Sequencing input: PBMCs or a T cell subset sorted from them (not recorded which). The receptors stem from a man younger than 35 who had mild COVID-19 (a few samples of this study predate the infection). Cell type and time point are not known. Both conserved end residues are part of each CDR3. The D gene is left open where the match is weak. The size field is filled for only some rows; it gives once, few, many or a size class.

j_gene | v_gene | abundance | d_gene | CDR3nt | CDR3aa
TRBJ2-5 | TRBV5-1 | many | TRBD2 | TGCGCCAGCAGCCCCGGACTAGCGGGGCGGGAGACCCAGTACTTC | CASSPGLAGRETQYF
TRBJ2-3 | TRBV18 | few | TRBD1 | TGTGCCAGCTCACCACCGTCCAGGGGGCGCACAGATACGCAGTATTTT | CASSPPSRGRTDTQYF
TRBJ2-7 | TRBV5-5 | NA | NA | TGTGCCAGCAGCCCGACATTCTACGAGCAGTACTTC | CASSPTFYEQYF
TRBJ1-6 | TRBV5-6 | NA | NA | TGTGCCAGCAGCTCGGATTCACCCCTCCACTTT | CASSSDSPLHF
TRBJ2-1 | TRBV12-3/TRBV12-4 | few | TRBD1 | TGTGCCAGCAGTTGGGGGACAGGGGGGAATGAGCAGTTCTTC | CASSWGTGGNEQFF
TRBJ2-1 | TRBV5-4 | few | TRBD1 | TGTGCCAGCAGCATTGTTGGCAGGGGGCTACTCAATGAGCAGTTCTTC | CASSIVGRGLLNEQFF
TRBJ2-2 | TRBV4-3 | many | NA | TGCGCCAGCAGCCAAGGACAAGGACGCAGCGGGGAGCTGTTTTTT | CASSQGQGRSGELFF
TRBJ2-5 | TRBV6-5 | NA | TRBD1 | TGTGCCAGCAGCCTCGGACAGGGGACAATCCAAGAGACCCAGTACTTC | CASSLGQGTIQETQYF
TRBJ1-2 | TRBV5-1 | few | TRBD1 | TGCGCCAGCAGCTTCCGGACAGGGGGCAACTCTGGCTACACCTTC | CASSFRTGGNSGYTF
TRBJ2-2 | TRBV7-2 | NA | TRBD2 | TGTGCCAGCAGCTTAAGATTAGCTAGCGGGGGGCGCACCGGGGAGCTGTTTTTT | CASSLRLASGGRTGELFF
TRBJ1-1 | TRBV29-1 | NA | NA | TGCAGCGTTGACGGCGAGACTGAAGCTTTCTTT | CSVDGETEAFF